These 3 T cell receptor beta chains came from one sample sequenced in a study of control samples from healthy donors and cancer patients. TCRdb's copy holds only in-frame clones and misses some; the assay was immunoSEQ multiplex PCR. The top ten hold about 2.5% of the sample, which has about 120,000 clones, 88% seen once. Sample: blood. These receptors were obtained from a woman aged 70-85 years in good health.

The chain combines TRBV4-2 with TRBJ2-1; D is perhaps TRBD1 (5 bases). The CDR3 has 15 amino acids. Germline assignment: CDR1 LGHNA and CDR2 YNFKEQ. V gave up 4 bases and J gave up 0 bases, with 10 bases separating them. In DNA form, the CDR3 reads TGTGCCAGCAGCCCCACAGGTAGCTCCTACAATGAGCAGTTCTTC. It specifies CASSPTGSSYNEQFF.

The chain has TRBV5-1 and TRBJ2-1, with a weak D call TRBD1 (5 bases). This CDR3 is 16 amino acids long. Germline CDR1 is SGHRS and CDR2 is YFSETQ. The ends were cut back, 0 bases at V and 0 bases at J, with 10 bases in the middle. CDR3 sequence reads: CASSLGGVASYNEQFF. The CDR3 DNA follows: TGCGCCAGCAGCTTGGGGGGCGTGGCCTCCTACAATGAGCAGTTCTTC.

The chain couples TRBV5-1 to TRBJ2-2; 12 bases are a match to TRBD1. This CDR3 comprises 17 residues. Germline V gives CDR1 SGHRS, CDR2 YFSETQ. Trimming removed 4 bases from V and 7 bases from J; junction bases left unmatched: 11. This CDR3 reads CASSAPGTGGRGGELFF. CDR3 sequence (DNA): TGCGCCAGCAGCGCCCCCGGGACAGGGGGCCGCGGCGGGGAGCTGTTTTTT.